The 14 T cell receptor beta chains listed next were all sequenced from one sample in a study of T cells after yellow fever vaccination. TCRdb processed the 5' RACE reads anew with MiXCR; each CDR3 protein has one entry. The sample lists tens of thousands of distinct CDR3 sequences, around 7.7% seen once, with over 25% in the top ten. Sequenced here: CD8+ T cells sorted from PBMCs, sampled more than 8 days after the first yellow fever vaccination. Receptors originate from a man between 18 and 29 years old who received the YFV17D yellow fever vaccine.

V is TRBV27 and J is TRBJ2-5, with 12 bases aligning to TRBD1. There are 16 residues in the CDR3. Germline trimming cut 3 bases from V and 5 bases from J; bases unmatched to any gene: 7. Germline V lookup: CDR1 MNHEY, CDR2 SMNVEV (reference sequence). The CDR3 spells CASSFMGDRGLETQYF. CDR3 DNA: TGTGCCAGCAGTTTCATGGGGGACAGGGGGCTCGAGACCCAGTACTTC.

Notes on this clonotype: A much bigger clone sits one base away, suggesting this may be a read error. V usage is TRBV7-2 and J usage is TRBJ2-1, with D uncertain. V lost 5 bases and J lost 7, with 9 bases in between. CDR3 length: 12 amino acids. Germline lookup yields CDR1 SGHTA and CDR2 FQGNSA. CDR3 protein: CTSSTARNEQFF. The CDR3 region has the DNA TGTACCAGCAGCACCGCGAGAAATGAGCAGTTCTTC.

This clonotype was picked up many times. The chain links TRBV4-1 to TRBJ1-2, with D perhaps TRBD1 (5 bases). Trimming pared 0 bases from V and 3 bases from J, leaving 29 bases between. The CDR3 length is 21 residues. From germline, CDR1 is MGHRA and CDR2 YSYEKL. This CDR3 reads CASSQDIDTRQDKAPDYGYTF. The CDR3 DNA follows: TGCGCCAGCAGCCAAGATATCGACACCAGGCAGGACAAAGCTCCCGACTATGGCTACACCTTC.

This CDR3 reads CASSPRVGSLYEQYF. DNA for the CDR3: TGTGCCAGCAGTCCCCGGGTTGGTTCTCTCTACGAGCAGTACTTC. This chain joins TRBV27 and TRBJ2-7; D unclear. Germline loops: CDR1 MNHEY, CDR2 SMNVEV (reference sequence). The V end lost 5 bases, the J end lost 3 bases, and 17 bases lay between the germline ends. The CDR3 has 15 residues.

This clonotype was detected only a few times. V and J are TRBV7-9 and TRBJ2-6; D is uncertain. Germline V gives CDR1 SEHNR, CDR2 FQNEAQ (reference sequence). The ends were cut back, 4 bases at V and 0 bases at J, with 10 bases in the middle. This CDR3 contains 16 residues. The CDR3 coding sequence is TGTGCCAGCAGCTCAGGACGGGTCTCTGGGGCCAACGTCCTGACTTTC. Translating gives CASSSGRVSGANVLTF.

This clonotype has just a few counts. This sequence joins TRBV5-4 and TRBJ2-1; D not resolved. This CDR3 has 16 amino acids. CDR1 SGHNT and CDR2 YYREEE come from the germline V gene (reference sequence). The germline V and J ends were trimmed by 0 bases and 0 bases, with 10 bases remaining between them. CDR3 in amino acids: CASSLVVYRSYNEQFF. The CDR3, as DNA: TGTGCCAGCAGCTTGGTCGTATATCGCTCCTACAATGAGCAGTTCTTC.

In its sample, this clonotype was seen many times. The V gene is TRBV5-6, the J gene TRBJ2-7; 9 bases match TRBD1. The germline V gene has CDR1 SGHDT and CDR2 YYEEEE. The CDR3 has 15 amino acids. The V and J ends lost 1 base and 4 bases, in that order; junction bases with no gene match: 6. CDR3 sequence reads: CASSLYLGQGYEQYF. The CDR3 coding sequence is TGTGCCAGCAGCTTGTATCTCGGACAGGGGTACGAGCAGTACTTC. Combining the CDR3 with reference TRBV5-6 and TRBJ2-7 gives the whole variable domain DAGVTQSPTHLIKTRGQQVTLRCSPKSGHDTVSWYQQALGQGPQFIFQYYEEEERQRGNFPDRFSGHQFPNYSSELNVNALLLGDSALYLCASSLYLGQGYEQYFGPGTRLTVT.

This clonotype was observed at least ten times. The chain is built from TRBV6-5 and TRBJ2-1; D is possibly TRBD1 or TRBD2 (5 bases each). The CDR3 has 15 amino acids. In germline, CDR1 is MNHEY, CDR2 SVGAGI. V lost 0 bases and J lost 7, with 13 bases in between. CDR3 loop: CASSYSAGTRNEQFF. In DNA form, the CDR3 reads TGTGCCAGCAGTTACTCGGCAGGGACGAGGAATGAGCAGTTCTTC.

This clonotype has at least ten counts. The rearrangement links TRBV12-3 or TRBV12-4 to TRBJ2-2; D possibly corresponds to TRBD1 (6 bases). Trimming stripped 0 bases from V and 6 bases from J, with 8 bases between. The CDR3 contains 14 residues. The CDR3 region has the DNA TGTGCCAGCAGTTTAGCCAGGGGATCCGGGGAGCTGTTTTTT. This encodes CASSLARGSGELFF.

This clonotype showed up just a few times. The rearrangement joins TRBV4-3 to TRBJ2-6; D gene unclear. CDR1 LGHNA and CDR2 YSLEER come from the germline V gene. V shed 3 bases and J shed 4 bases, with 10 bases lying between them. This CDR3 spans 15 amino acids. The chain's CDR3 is CASSHRLAGANVLTF. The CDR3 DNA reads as TGCGCCAGCAGCCATAGGTTGGCAGGGGCCAACGTCCTGACTTTC.

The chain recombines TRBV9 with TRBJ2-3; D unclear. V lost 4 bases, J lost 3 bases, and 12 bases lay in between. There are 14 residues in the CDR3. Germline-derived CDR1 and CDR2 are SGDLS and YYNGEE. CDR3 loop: CASSLDRPTDTQYF. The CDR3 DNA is TGTGCCAGCAGCCTAGACCGGCCAACAGATACGCAGTATTTT.

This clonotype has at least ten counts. Here the CDR3 DNA reads TGCAGTGCTAGAGAACAGGATATGGCTAACTATGGCTACACCTTC. Encoded protein: CSAREQDMANYGYTF. The chain recombines TRBV20-1 with TRBJ1-2; D may be TRBD1 (5 bases). The CDR3 contains 15 residues. Germline CDR1 DFQATT, CDR2 SNEGSKA (reference sequence). Deletions cut 0 bases from V and 0 bases from J, with 11 bases between.

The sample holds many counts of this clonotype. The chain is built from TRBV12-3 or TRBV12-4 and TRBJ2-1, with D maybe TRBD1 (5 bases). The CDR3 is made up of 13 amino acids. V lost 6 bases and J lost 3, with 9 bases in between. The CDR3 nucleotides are TGTGCCAGCAGGACCGACAGCTACAATGAGCAGTTCTTC. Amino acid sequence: CASRTDSYNEQFF.

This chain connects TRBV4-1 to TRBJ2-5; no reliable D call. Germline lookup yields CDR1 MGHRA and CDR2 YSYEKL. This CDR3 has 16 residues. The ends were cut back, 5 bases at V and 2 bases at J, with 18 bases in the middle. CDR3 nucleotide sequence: TGCGCCAGCAGCTTCGAACCGACCGACGCACAAGAGACCCAGTACTTC. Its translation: CASSFEPTDAQETQYF.